This T cell receptor (beta chain) was sequenced during a study of PD-1 blockade in classical Hodgkin lymphoma. All trial patients relapsed after autologous stem cell transplantation. The method was immunoSEQ multiplex PCR; TCRdb's version includes in-frame clones alone and lacks a portion of them. Among roughly 28,000 clones listed, roughly 70% were seen once. CDR3 size: 11 residues. Trimming removed 7 bases at V and 5 bases at J, with 8 bases between. Germline assignment: CDR1 LNHDA and CDR2 SQIVND (reference sequence). The sequence was obtained from a human donor with classical Hodgkin lymphoma. The material sequenced was peripheral blood mononuclear cells (PBMCs), taken before the second cycle of nivolumab. V and J are TRBV19 and TRBJ1-1; D ambiguous. The CDR3 sequence is CASTGVTEAFF. The CDR3 coding sequence is TGTGCCAGTACAGGAGTAACTGAAGCTTTCTTT. The variable domain in full, with the rest retrieved from reference TRBV19 and TRBJ1-1, is DGGITQSPKYLFRKEGQNVTLSCEQNLNHDAMYWYRQDPGQGLRLIYYSQIVNDFQKGDIAEGYSVSREKKESFPLTVTSAQKNPTAFYLCASTGVTEAFFGQGTRLTVV.